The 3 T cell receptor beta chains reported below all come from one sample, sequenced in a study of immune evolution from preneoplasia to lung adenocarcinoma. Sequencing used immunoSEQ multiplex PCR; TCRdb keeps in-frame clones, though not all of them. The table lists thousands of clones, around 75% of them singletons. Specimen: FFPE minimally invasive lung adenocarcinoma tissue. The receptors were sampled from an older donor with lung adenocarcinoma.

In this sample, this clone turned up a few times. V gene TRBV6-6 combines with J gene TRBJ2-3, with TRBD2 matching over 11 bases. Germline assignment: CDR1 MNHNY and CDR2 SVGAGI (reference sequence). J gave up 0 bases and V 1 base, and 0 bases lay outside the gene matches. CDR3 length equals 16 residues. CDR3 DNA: TGTGCCAGCAGTTACTGGACTAGCGGGAGCACAGATACGCAGTATTTT. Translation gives CASSYWTSGSTDTQYF.

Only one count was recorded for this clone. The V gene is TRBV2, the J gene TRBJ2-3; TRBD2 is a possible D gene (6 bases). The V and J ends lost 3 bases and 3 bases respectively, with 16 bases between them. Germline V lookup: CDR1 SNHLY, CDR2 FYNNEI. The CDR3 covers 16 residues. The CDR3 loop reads CASSDWGLWGTDTQYF. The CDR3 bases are TGTGCCAGCAGTGACTGGGGACTCTGGGGGACAGATACGCAGTATTTT.

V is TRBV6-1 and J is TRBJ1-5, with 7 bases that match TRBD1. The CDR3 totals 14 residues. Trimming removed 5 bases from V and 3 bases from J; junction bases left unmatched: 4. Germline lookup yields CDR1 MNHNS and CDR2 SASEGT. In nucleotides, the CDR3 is TGTGCCAGCAGTTCAGGGACAGCCAATCAGCCCCAGCATTTT. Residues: CASSSGTANQPQHF.